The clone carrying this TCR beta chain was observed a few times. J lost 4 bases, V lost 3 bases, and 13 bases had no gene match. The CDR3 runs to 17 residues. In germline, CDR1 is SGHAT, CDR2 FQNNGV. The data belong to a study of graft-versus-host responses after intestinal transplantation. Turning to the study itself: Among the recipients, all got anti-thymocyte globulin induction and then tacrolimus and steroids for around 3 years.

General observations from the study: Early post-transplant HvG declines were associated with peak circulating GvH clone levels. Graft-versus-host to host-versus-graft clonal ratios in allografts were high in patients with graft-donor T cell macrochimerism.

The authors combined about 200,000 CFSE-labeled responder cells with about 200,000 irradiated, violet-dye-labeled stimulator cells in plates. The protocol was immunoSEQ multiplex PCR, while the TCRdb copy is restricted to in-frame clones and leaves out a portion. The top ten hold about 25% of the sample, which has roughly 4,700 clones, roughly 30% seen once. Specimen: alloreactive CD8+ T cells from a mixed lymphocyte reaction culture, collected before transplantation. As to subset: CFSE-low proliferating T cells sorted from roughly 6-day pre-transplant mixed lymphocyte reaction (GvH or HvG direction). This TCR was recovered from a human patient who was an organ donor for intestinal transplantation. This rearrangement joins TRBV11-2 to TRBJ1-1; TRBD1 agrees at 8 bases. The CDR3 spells CASSFYSGTGPLTEAFF. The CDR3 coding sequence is TGTGCCAGCAGCTTTTACTCCGGGACAGGCCCCCTCACTGAAGCTTTCTTT.